Following are 21 T cell receptor beta chains from one sample sequenced in a study of cytotoxic CD8 clonotypes in ibrutinib-treated CLL. The data were produced by immunoSEQ multiplex PCR, yet TCRdb's version contains in-frame clones alone and is incomplete. The sample consists of about 250,000 clones, roughly 70% of them appearing once. The specimen comprised PBMCs, sampled after 24 months of ibrutinib treatment. These TCRs come from a human donor with chronic lymphocytic leukemia.

The rearrangement joins TRBV6-1 to TRBJ1-1; D remains unclear. Germline CDR1 MNHNS, CDR2 SASEGT. Trimming removed 6 bases at V and 4 bases at J, with 3 bases between. The CDR3 runs 10 residues. The CDR3 coding sequence is TGTGCCAGCAGCCCCACTGAAGCTTTCTTT. It encodes CASSPTEAFF.

The CDR3: CASGPTGVDTEAFF. DNA for the CDR3: TGTGCCAGCGGCCCGACGGGGGTTGACACTGAAGCTTTCTTT. The chain combines TRBV6-5 with TRBJ1-1, with a possible D match to TRBD1 (5 bases). Germline CDR1 is MNHEY and CDR2 is SVGAGI. Trimming took 8 bases from V and 3 from J, leaving 16 bases between them. The CDR3 is 14 residues long.

The rearrangement uses TRBV28 and TRBJ2-7; maybe TRBD1 (6 bases). Per the germline V gene, CDR1 is MDHEN and CDR2 is SYDVKM. The CDR3 runs to 15 residues. V gave up 4 bases and J gave up 3 bases, with 16 bases separating them. The CDR3 protein is CASSSLRGQSYEQYF. The CDR3 region has the DNA TGTGCCAGCAGTTCCCTGAGAGGACAGAGCTACGAGCAGTACTTC.

In its sample, this clone was seen once. The J gene is TRBJ2-7, the V gene TRBV28; D possibly corresponds to TRBD2 (5 bases). Germline loops: CDR1 MDHEN, CDR2 SYDVKM. The CDR3 loop spans 15 amino acids. V lost 5 bases to trimming and J lost 0 bases, with 14 bases between them. The CDR3 DNA sequence: TGTGCCAGCAGTCCGCAAGCGGTGAGCTCCTACGAGCAGTACTTC. Its protein is CASSPQAVSSYEQYF.

The chain links TRBV21-1 to TRBJ2-7. TRBV21-1 is a recognized pseudogene. This CDR3 spans 12 amino acids. CDR3: CASSENFYEQYF. For the CDR3, the DNA is TGTGCCAGCAGCGAAAATTTCTACGAGCAGTACTTC.

The chain is built from TRBV14 and TRBJ2-7, with 12 bases identical to TRBD2. The CDR3 is 16 amino acids. V was clipped by 4 bases and J by 3 bases; unmatched bases: 7. CDR1 SGHDN and CDR2 FVKESK come from the germline V gene. CDR3 DNA: TGTGCCAGCAGCCCTGGGACTAGCGGGCTCTACTACGAGCAGTACTTC. It yields the protein CASSPGTSGLYYEQYF. The variable domain in full, with the rest retrieved from reference TRBV14 and TRBJ2-7, is EAGVTQFPSHSVIEKGQTVTLRCDPISGHDNLYWYRRVMGKEIKFLLHFVKESKQDESGMPNNRFLAERTGGTYSTLKVQPAELEDSGVYFCASSPGTSGLYYEQYFGPGTRLTVT.

The chain has TRBV28 and TRBJ1-1; perhaps TRBD1 as D (6 bases). The CDR3 loop spans 13 amino acids. Germline assignment: CDR1 MDHEN and CDR2 SYDVKM. V lost 7 bases, J lost 3 bases, and 12 bases lay in between. Here the CDR3 reads CASIVSGDTEAFF. The CDR3 DNA reads TGTGCCAGCATAGTCTCAGGGGACACTGAAGCTTTCTTT.

V and J are TRBV7-9 and TRBJ2-1, with 8 bases identical to TRBD2. The CDR3 spans 14 residues. The germline gives CDR1 SEHNR, CDR2 FQNEAQ (reference sequence). V was clipped by 1 base and J by 8 bases; unmatched bases: 4. The CDR3 DNA sequence: TGTGCCAGCAGCTTAGTCGAGCGGGGGTATGAGCAGTTCTTC. Protein: CASSLVERGYEQFF.

This chain connects TRBV9 to TRBJ2-3; 7 nucleotides line up with TRBD2. V trimming: 0 bases; J trimming: 10 bases; junction bases outside the gene matches: 8. The CDR3 consists of 14 residues. From germline, CDR1 is SGDLS and CDR2 YYNGEE. Here the CDR3 DNA reads TGTGCCAGCAGCGTAGGGGGCGGGAGTATGCCGCAGTATTTT. This translates into CASSVGGGSMPQYF.

V and J are TRBV30 and TRBJ2-3; D call uncertain. Trimming cost V 2 bases and J 3 bases, with 3 bases left between them. CDR1 is GTSNPN and CDR2 is SVGIG in the germline V gene (reference sequence). The CDR3 consists of 11 residues. The CDR3: CAWSPTDTQYF. The DNA of the CDR3 is TGTGCCTGGAGTCCAACAGATACGCAGTATTTT.

The rearrangement uses TRBV2 and TRBJ1-4, with 8 bases aligning to TRBD1. Germline CDR1 is SNHLY and CDR2 is FYNNEI. The CDR3 has 14 residues. Trimming at V came to 5 bases and at J to 7 bases, leaving 6 bases not matched to a gene. CDR3 sequence reads: CASSYPDRAEKLFF. For the CDR3, the DNA is TGTGCCAGCAGTTACCCGGACAGGGCTGAAAAACTGTTTTTT.

V gene TRBV5-4 combines with J gene TRBJ1-2, with 7 bases aligning to TRBD1. The V gene end was trimmed by 0 bases and the J gene end by 6 bases; junction bases not matched to a gene: 5. From germline, CDR1 is SGHNT and CDR2 YYREEE (reference sequence). The CDR3 extends over 14 amino acids. For the CDR3, the DNA is TGTGCCAGCAGCTTGGAACAGGGGTTCAATGGCTACACCTTC. This sequence encodes CASSLEQGFNGYTF. Together with reference TRBV5-4 and TRBJ1-2, the CDR3 gives the full variable domain: ETGVTQSPTHLIKTRGQQVTLRCSSQSGHNTVSWYQQALGQGPQFIFQYYREEENGRGNFPPRFSGLQFPNYSSELNVNALELDDSALYLCASSLEQGFNGYTFGSGTRLTVV.

V is TRBV7-3 and J is TRBJ2-7, with 9 bases fitting TRBD1. The ends lost 0 bases at V and 5 bases at J; junction bases unmatched: 5. This CDR3 is 15 amino acids long. Germline-derived CDR1 and CDR2 are SGHTA and FQGTGA. The CDR3 DNA reads as TGTGCCAGCAGCTTAACAGGACAGGGGTATAACGAGCAGTACTTC. It yields the protein CASSLTGQGYNEQYF.

The chain joins TRBV6-5 to TRBJ2-1; the D gene is possibly TRBD2 (5 bases). Germline lookup yields CDR1 MNHEY and CDR2 SVGAGI. Trimming left V 0 bases short and J 5 bases short, with 14 bases between. The CDR3 extends over 16 amino acids. The CDR3: CASSYSTPRADNEQFF. For the CDR3, the DNA is TGTGCCAGCAGTTACTCGACCCCGCGGGCTGACAATGAGCAGTTCTTC.

This chain uses TRBV29-1 with TRBJ2-1, with TRBD2 matching 8 bases. The germline V gene has CDR1 SQVTM and CDR2 ANQGSEA. J gave up 9 bases and V 8 bases, and 12 bases lay outside the gene matches. The CDR3 has 13 residues. The CDR3 loop reads CSSGGASELEQFF. CDR3 sequence (DNA): TGCAGCTCGGGGGGGGCATCGGAGCTTGAGCAGTTCTTC.

The chain is built from TRBV2 and TRBJ1-2, with no clear D. The ends were cut back, 8 bases at V and 6 bases at J, with 10 bases in the middle. This CDR3 is built from 11 residues. Germline CDR1 SNHLY, CDR2 FYNNEI. CDR3 region: CASQVRDGYTF. The CDR3 region has the DNA TGTGCCAGCCAGGTGAGAGATGGCTACACCTTC.

The chain recombines TRBV11-1 with TRBJ2-3; D not certain. The length of the CDR3 is 17 residues. Germline CDR1 and CDR2: SGHAT and FQDESV (reference sequence). V lost 4 bases, J lost 0 bases, and 17 bases lay in between. The CDR3: CASSSETVKPSTDTQYF. CDR3 nucleotide sequence: TGTGCCAGCAGCTCCGAAACAGTCAAGCCTAGCACAGATACGCAGTATTTT.

In this sample, this clone turned up once. The rearrangement links TRBV19 to TRBJ1-2, with D perhaps TRBD1 (6 bases). The CDR3 is 13 amino acids. The ends were cut back, 5 bases at V and 3 bases at J, with 10 bases in the middle. Germline lookup yields CDR1 LNHDA and CDR2 SQIVND (reference sequence). The CDR3 DNA reads as TGTGCCAGTAGTCCGAGGACAGACTATGGCTACACCTTC. Translated: CASSPRTDYGYTF.

This clone was seen a few times. J is TRBJ1-5 and V is TRBV4-2, with D unresolved. Trimming pared 0 bases from V and 3 bases from J, leaving 3 bases between. The CDR3 runs to 13 residues. Germline values: CDR1 LGHNA, CDR2 YNFKEQ. The CDR3 DNA sequence: TGTGCCAGCAGCCAAGAGGCCAATCAGCCCCAGCATTTT. It specifies CASSQEANQPQHF.

This chain links TRBV29-1 with TRBJ2-3; 7 bases match TRBD1. Germline CDR1 is SQVTM and CDR2 is ANQGSEA. The junction had 2 bases not matched to a gene; V was cut back by 6 bases and J by 5 bases. The CDR3 runs to 11 residues. In DNA form, the CDR3 reads TGCAGCGTAACAGGGGTAGATACGCAGTATTTT. This encodes CSVTGVDTQYF.

CDR3: CASSLATGNSYEQYF. The CDR3 DNA is TGCGCCAGCAGCTTGGCGACAGGGAACTCCTACGAGCAGTACTTC. This chain links TRBV5-1 with TRBJ2-7; 7 bases align to TRBD1. J lost 0 bases, V lost 0 bases, and 3 bases had no gene match. The CDR3 consists of 15 residues. Germline assignment: CDR1 SGHRS and CDR2 YFSETQ.